This T cell receptor (beta chain) was retrieved from a study of tissue T cells after allogeneic stem cell transplantation. The CDR3 spans 14 residues. Between the trimmed V and J ends, which lost 3 bases and 3 bases, there was a span of 8 bases. Germline CDR1 is SGHSA and CDR2 is FRNQAP. The time point here: mouse harvest day 7 after allogeneic transplant. Mouse grafts combined 10^7 T-cell-depleted bone marrow cells with 10^6 splenic CD5+ T cells. This mouse GVHD model was MHC-mismatched B6 to BALB/c, profiled day 7 or 14. CDR3 sequences, V/J genes, frequencies and template counts came from survey-depth TCRbeta sequencing. Sequenced by immunoSEQ multiplex PCR; TCRdb stores in-frame clones only, minus some. The sample yields some 10,000 clones, over 40% seen once. By sample fraction, this clone is medium-sized. The gene symbols are mouse symbols. The read terminates 1 residue ahead of where the CDR3 ends, so the germline J gene completes it.

The chain uses TRBV16 and TRBJ1-4; D might be TRBD1 (6 bases). The clonotype was recovered from a female BALB/c mouse given C57BL/6 T cells with graft-versus-host disease after an allogeneic hematopoietic cell transplant. The sample comprised gut tissue. CDR3 DNA (partial): TGTGCAAGCAGCTTGCAGGGGACCAACGAAAGATTATTT. It encodes CASSLQGTNERLF. The full CDR3 is CASSLQGTNERLFF.